This T cell receptor beta chain came from a study of cytomegalovirus exposure and HLA in healthy donors. Study observations and caveats: Earlier results showed most TCR beta V segments being productive about 87% or about 30% of the time. In a later analysis, parvovirus B19, influenza, CMV and Epstein-Barr virus appeared linked to several top co-occurrence clusters.

Comment on this clone: Antigen: not known.

V was clipped by 6 bases and J by 0 bases; unmatched bases: 2. Germline CDR1 SQVTM, CDR2 ANQGSEA. The CDR3 runs to 13 residues. PCR primers comprised 60 Vbeta and 13 Jbeta primers. Data came from immunoSEQ multiplex PCR; TCRdb stores just in-frame clones and leaves some out. The data show roughly 120,000 clones, and the top ten clones hold around 4%. The sample consisted of PBMCs. This receptor was identified in a young man in good health and CMV-seronegative. The gene calls are TRBV29-1 and TRBJ1-1; 9 nucleotides align to TRBD1. CDR3 residues: CSVGTGMNTEAFF. CDR3 coding DNA: TGCAGCGTAGGGACAGGGATGAACACTGAAGCTTTCTTT.